This TCR beta chain was sequenced in a study of cytomegalovirus exposure and HLA in healthy donors. Study results and limitations: Sequencing likely generated an artifact that appeared as a cluster of highly shared sequence variants.

Only a few counts were recorded for this clone. Its antigen remains unknown. After removal of 6 bases from V and 0 bases from J, the junction contained 7 bases not matched to a gene. The CDR3 totals 15 residues. In germline, CDR1 is MGHRA, CDR2 YSYEKL. Primers for the PCR totalled 60 Vbeta and 13 Jbeta. Profiling relied on immunoSEQ multiplex PCR, and the TCRdb table lists in-frame clones only, not all of them. The sample consists of about 78,000 clones, about 80% of them appearing once. Sequencing used PBMCs. The chain couples TRBV4-1 to TRBJ1-2, with 7 bases aligning to TRBD1. The source is a man in his fifties in good health and CMV-seropositive. CDR3 sequence: CASRPGTESNYGYTF. The CDR3 region has the DNA TGCGCCAGCAGACCCGGGACAGAGTCTAACTATGGCTACACCTTC.